What follows are 31 T cell receptor beta chains derived from one specimen sequenced in a study of T cell responses to AZD1222 COVID-19 vaccine. Some clones are missing from TCRdb's copy, which holds only in-frame ones; the method was immunoSEQ multiplex PCR. The sample has about 110,000 clones; roughly 90% are singletons. Sequences were derived from peripheral blood, sampled 28 days after the second AZD1222 dose. All receptors come from an adult who received the AZD1222 COVID-19 vaccine.

This clone was counted only a few times. This rearrangement joins TRBV5-4 to TRBJ1-4; 7 bases map to TRBD1. In germline, CDR1 is SGHNT, CDR2 YYREEE (reference sequence). There are 16 residues in the CDR3. J lost 8 bases, V lost 4 bases, and 14 bases had no gene match. This chain's CDR3 is CASSINGLRQGEKLFF. CDR3 DNA sequence: TGTGCCAGCAGCATAAACGGCCTACGACAGGGAGAAAAACTGTTTTTT.

This clone was observed a handful of times. This sequence joins TRBV18 and TRBJ1-2; 7 bases map to TRBD1. The CDR3 covers 12 residues. CDR1 KGHSH and CDR2 LQKENI come from the germline V gene. Trimming removed 2 bases from V and 9 bases from J; junction bases left unmatched: 3. CDR3 DNA: TGTGCCAGCTCACCAGCGACAGGGAGCTACACCTTC. Amino acids: CASSPATGSYTF.

The sample holds one count of this clone. V is TRBV7-3 and J is TRBJ2-3; TRBD2 matches 7 bases. The CDR3 is made up of 14 amino acids. Germline V gene sequence: CDR1 SGHTA, CDR2 FQGTGA. The V segment lost 5 bases and the J segment 3 bases; nucleotides outside the gene matches: 5. The CDR3: CASSPLAATDTQYF. Written as DNA, the CDR3 is TGTGCCAGCAGCCCGCTAGCGGCTACAGATACGCAGTATTTT.

V gene TRBV30 combines with J gene TRBJ1-4; D possibly corresponds to TRBD1 (6 bases). Trimming removed 0 bases at V and 11 bases at J, with 19 bases between. This CDR3 is built from 15 residues. The germline V gene has CDR1 GTSNPN and CDR2 SVGIG (reference sequence). CDR3 in DNA: TGTGCCTGGAGTGTACTGGGGGCAGGGGACGGGAAACTGTTTTTT. Protein sequence: CAWSVLGAGDGKLFF.

This clone has just one count. The genes are TRBV6-1 and TRBJ1-5; D perhaps matches TRBD1 (6 bases). Trimming cost V 3 bases and J 0 bases, with 12 bases left between them. Germline values: CDR1 MNHNS, CDR2 SASEGT. The CDR3 is 16 amino acids. The CDR3 sequence: CASSDWGQYSNQPQHF. DNA of the CDR3: TGTGCCAGCAGTGATTGGGGGCAGTATAGCAATCAGCCCCAGCATTTT.

The gene calls are TRBV20-1 and TRBJ2-7; D is ambiguous. Germline V gene lookup returns CDR1 DFQATT and CDR2 SNEGSKA (reference sequence). The V end lost 3 bases, the J end lost 0 bases, and 9 bases lay between the germline ends. CDR3 length: 13 residues. CDR3 protein: CSASFGYSYEQYF. CDR3 in DNA: TGCAGTGCTAGTTTCGGGTACTCCTACGAGCAGTACTTC.

V and J are TRBV27 and TRBJ1-6; D is unclear. Trimming removed 8 bases at V and 0 bases at J, with 8 bases between. Germline-derived CDR1 and CDR2 are MNHEY and SMNVEV (reference sequence). The CDR3 covers 14 residues. CDR3 sequence (DNA): TGTGCCAGCCATCAGAGCTCCTATAATTCACCCCTCCACTTT. Translation: CASHQSSYNSPLHF.

This clone was counted a single time. This chain uses TRBV9 with TRBJ1-4; D is possibly TRBD1 (6 bases). CDR1 and CDR2 from the germline V gene are SGDLS and YYNGEE. V shed 1 base and J shed 8 bases, with 15 bases lying between them. This CDR3 region has 15 residues. The CDR3 bases are TGTGCCAGCAGCGTAATTCCAGGGGTCGGGGAAAAACTGTTTTTT. Protein sequence: CASSVIPGVGEKLFF.

V and J are TRBV14 and TRBJ2-2; D remains ambiguous. V shed 4 bases and J shed 2 bases, with 8 bases lying between them. Germline V lookup: CDR1 SGHDN, CDR2 FVKESK. The CDR3 loop spans 14 amino acids. The CDR3 nucleotides are TGTGCCAGCAGCCTTAGGATTAACACCGGGGAGCTGTTTTTT. This gives the protein CASSLRINTGELFF. Full variable domain (remainder filled in from reference TRBV14 and TRBJ2-2): EAGVTQFPSHSVIEKGQTVTLRCDPISGHDNLYWYRRVMGKEIKFLLHFVKESKQDESGMPNNRFLAERTGGTYSTLKVQPAELEDSGVYFCASSLRINTGELFFGEGSRLTVL.

The CDR3 DNA reads as TGTGCCAGCAGCCTGACAACCAATGAGCAGTTCTTC. Translated, it gives CASSLTTNEQFF. The chain combines TRBV7-9 with TRBJ2-1; D call uncertain. Germline V gene data show CDR1 as SEHNR and CDR2 as FQNEAQ (reference sequence). Trimming stripped 5 bases from V and 6 bases from J, with 8 bases between. The CDR3 loop spans 12 amino acids.

The V gene is TRBV7-8, the J gene TRBJ1-2; D ambiguous. This CDR3 has 15 amino acids. Germline V CDR1 and CDR2: SGHVS, FQNEAQ. V was clipped by 5 bases and J by 0 bases, with 13 bases between them. CDR3 protein: CASSPPDRTNYGYTF. DNA of the CDR3: TGTGCCAGCAGCCCACCGGACCGGACTAACTATGGCTACACCTTC.

The chain has TRBV12-3 or TRBV12-4 and TRBJ1-1; D perhaps matches TRBD1 (6 bases). CDR3 length: 13 amino acids. The V end was cut by 3 bases, the J end by 5 bases, with 10 bases between. The CDR3 sequence: CASSLGGRTEAFF. The CDR3 coding sequence is TGTGCCAGCAGTTTGGGGGGGCGGACTGAAGCTTTCTTT.

In this sample, this clone turned up once. The V and J genes are TRBV24-1 and TRBJ2-1, with a weak D call TRBD2 (7 bases). CDR1 KGHDR and CDR2 SFDVKD come from the germline V gene. This CDR3 is built from 13 residues. V lost 9 bases and J lost 9, with 17 bases in between. CDR3 coding DNA: TGTGCCACCCGGGACGGGGGGCTACGTGAGCAGTTCTTC. It yields the protein CATRDGGLREQFF.

The chain recombines TRBV10-3 with TRBJ2-7, with a tentative D call TRBD2 (6 bases). V dropped 7 bases and J dropped 0 bases, with 10 bases sitting between them. In germline, CDR1 is ENHRY, CDR2 SYGVKD. This CDR3 is built from 13 residues. This CDR3 reads CAITEGYSYEQYF. CDR3 DNA: TGTGCCATCACGGAGGGGTACTCCTACGAGCAGTACTTC.

As DNA, the CDR3 is TGTGCCAGTCGGGGGATTGCCAAAAACATTCAGTACTTC. Translating gives CASRGIAKNIQYF. This chain uses TRBV6-5 with TRBJ2-4; D possibly corresponds to TRBD2 (6 bases). V was trimmed by 9 bases and J by 1 base, leaving 10 bases between them. The CDR3 has 13 residues. Germline CDR1 MNHEY, CDR2 SVGAGI.

The chain employs TRBV19 and TRBJ1-6, with TRBD1 matching over 10 bases. Looked up from germline, CDR1 is LNHDA and CDR2 is SQIVND (reference sequence). J gave up 8 bases and V 4 bases, and 8 bases lay outside the gene matches. The CDR3 runs to 16 residues. CDR3: CASSTLTGGVDSPLHF. The CDR3 DNA reads as TGTGCCAGTAGTACCCTGACAGGGGGCGTGGATTCACCCCTCCACTTT.

The CDR3: CSVEDIRTGVYEQYF. CDR3 DNA: TGCAGCGTTGAAGATATAAGGACAGGGGTCTACGAGCAGTACTTC. The J gene is TRBJ2-7, the V gene TRBV29-1; 9 bases match TRBD1. Germline CDR1 and CDR2: SQVTM and ANQGSEA. This CDR3 comprises 15 residues. V shed 0 bases and J 3 bases; nucleotides not matched to a gene: 6.

The rearrangement uses TRBV6-1 and TRBJ1-6, with 7 bases aligning to TRBD1. The J segment lost 7 bases and the V segment lost 2 bases, leaving 5 bases of the junction unmatched. The CDR3 is 15 amino acids. CDR1 and CDR2 from the germline V gene are MNHNS and SASEGT. In nucleotides, the CDR3 is TGTGCCAGCAGTGAATTCGGGACAGACAATTCACCCCTCCACTTT. It is translated as CASSEFGTDNSPLHF.

The chain joins TRBV5-1 to TRBJ2-2, with TRBD1 matching 9 bases. The germline gives CDR1 SGHRS, CDR2 YFSETQ. This CDR3 contains 15 residues. Unmatched junction bases numbered 0, after V lost 0 bases and J lost 3 bases. CDR3 nucleotides: TGCGCCAGCAGCTTGGGGGACAGGGACACCGGGGAGCTGTTTTTT. This gives the protein CASSLGDRDTGELFF.

The chain is built from TRBV7-3 and TRBJ1-4; D gene uncertain. Trimming stripped 1 base from V and 8 bases from J, with 8 bases between. CDR3 length equals 13 residues. Germline V CDR1 and CDR2: SGHTA, FQGTGA. The CDR3 DNA is TGTGCCAGCAGCTTAAGTAGGGAAGAAAAACTGTTTTTT. As protein: CASSLSREEKLFF.

This chain links TRBV3-1 (or the pseudogene TRBV3-2) with TRBJ2-2; D gene unclear. This CDR3 region has 14 residues. Germline V gene data show CDR1 as LGHDT and CDR2 as YNNKEL (reference sequence). V was pared by 2 bases and J by 6 bases, with 10 bases between. The CDR3: CASSQRPGAGELFF. The DNA for the CDR3 is TGTGCCAGCAGCCAACGCCCGGGTGCCGGGGAGCTGTTTTTT.

The chain couples TRBV7-8 to TRBJ2-2; D might be TRBD2 (6 bases). The CDR3 length is 15 residues. Trimming removed 5 bases at V and 5 bases at J, with 15 bases between. Per the germline V gene, CDR1 is SGHVS and CDR2 is FQNEAQ. CDR3 region: CASSARDWGTGELFF. The CDR3 DNA reads as TGTGCCAGCAGCGCACGGGACTGGGGAACCGGGGAGCTGTTTTTT.

The chain combines TRBV27 with TRBJ2-7, with 11 bases fitting TRBD2. Germline V gene lookup returns CDR1 MNHEY and CDR2 SMNVEV (reference sequence). The length of the CDR3 is 16 residues. With 0 bases clipped from V and 3 bases from J, the junction kept 4 bases outside the gene matches. The CDR3 sequence is CASSLSGLAVNYEQYF. The DNA for the CDR3 is TGTGCCAGCAGTTTATCGGGACTAGCGGTGAACTACGAGCAGTACTTC.

This rearrangement joins TRBV10-2 to TRBJ2-7; D is possibly TRBD2 (6 bases). Deletions cut 10 bases from V and 4 bases from J, with 17 bases between. The CDR3 has 13 amino acids. Germline V gene data show CDR1 as WSHSY and CDR2 as SAAADI. The CDR3 loop reads CATSAGDLYEQYF. In DNA, the CDR3 is TGCGCCACTTCAGCGGGTGATCTATACGAGCAGTACTTC.

V is TRBV5-1 and J is TRBJ2-7; D is tentatively TRBD1 or TRBD2 (5 bases each). Trimming took off 0 bases at V and 1 base at J, with 8 bases between the two ends. This CDR3 contains 14 residues. Germline loops: CDR1 SGHRS, CDR2 YFSETQ. The CDR3 DNA is TGCGCCAGCAGCTTGGGTGGGGGTTCCTACGAGCAGTACTTC. This translates into CASSLGGGSYEQYF.

The genes are TRBV3-1 (or the pseudogene TRBV3-2) and TRBJ1-3; D remains ambiguous. This CDR3 spans 15 amino acids. Trimming took off 1 base at V and 0 bases at J, with 7 bases between the two ends. The germline CDR1 and CDR2 sequences are LGHDT and YNNKEL (reference sequence). The CDR3 DNA is TGTGCCAGCAGCCAAGCACAGACCTCTGGAAACACCATATATTTT. Protein sequence: CASSQAQTSGNTIYF.

The chain employs TRBV6-5 and TRBJ1-6, with a weak D call TRBD1 (5 bases). Germline CDR1 reads MNHEY; CDR2 reads SVGAGI. This CDR3 is 15 amino acids long. The V and J ends lost 6 bases and 7 bases respectively, with 16 bases between them. In DNA form, the CDR3 reads TGTGCCAGCAGCCCCTTCGGGCAGGGCAATTCACCCCTCCACTTT. Amino acids: CASSPFGQGNSPLHF.

The rearrangement links TRBV15 to TRBJ1-5, with D unclear. V lost 2 bases to trimming and J lost 9 bases, with 17 bases between them. Per germline, CDR1 LNHNV and CDR2 YYDKDF (reference sequence). The CDR3 consists of 15 residues. CDR3 sequence reads: CATSRTPSPERPQHF. In nucleotides, the CDR3 is TGTGCCACCAGCAGAACTCCGTCCCCTGAGCGGCCCCAGCATTTT.

The V call is TRBV9, the J call TRBJ2-1; D is undetermined. Germline CDR1 reads SGDLS; CDR2 reads YYNGEE. This CDR3 region has 16 residues. V was clipped by 2 bases and J by 0 bases, with 12 bases between them. CDR3 sequence reads: CASSVLEENSYNEQFF. The CDR3 DNA follows: TGTGCCAGCAGCGTCCTCGAGGAGAACTCCTACAATGAGCAGTTCTTC.

The genes are TRBV7-3 and TRBJ1-1; D call uncertain. V lost 0 bases and J lost 6, with 8 bases in between. CDR1 is SGHTA, CDR2 FQGTGA, per germline. This CDR3 has 13 residues. The DNA of the CDR3 is TGTGCCAGCAGCTTAACGCGGGAGTCTGAAGCTTTCTTT. It codes for CASSLTRESEAFF.

In its sample, this clone was seen once. This sequence joins TRBV27 and TRBJ2-1, with TRBD2 as a possible D gene (6 bases). The CDR3 consists of 15 residues. V dropped 2 bases and J dropped 0 bases, with 8 bases sitting between them. Germline assignment: CDR1 MNHEY and CDR2 SMNVEV (reference sequence). In DNA form, the CDR3 reads TGTGCCAGCAGTTTAACCGGGGGCTCCTACAATGAGCAGTTCTTC. It translates to CASSLTGGSYNEQFF.